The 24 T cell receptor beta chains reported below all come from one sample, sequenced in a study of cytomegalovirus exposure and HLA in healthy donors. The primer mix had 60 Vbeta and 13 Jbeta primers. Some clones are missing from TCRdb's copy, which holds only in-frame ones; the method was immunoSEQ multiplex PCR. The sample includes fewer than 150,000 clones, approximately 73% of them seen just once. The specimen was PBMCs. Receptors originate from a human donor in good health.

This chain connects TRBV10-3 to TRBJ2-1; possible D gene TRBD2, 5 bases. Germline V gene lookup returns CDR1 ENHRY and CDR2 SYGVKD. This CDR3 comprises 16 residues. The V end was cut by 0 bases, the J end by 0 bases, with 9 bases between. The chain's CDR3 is CAISESPEGSYNEQFF. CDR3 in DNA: TGTGCCATCAGTGAGTCCCCCGAGGGCTCCTACAATGAGCAGTTCTTC.

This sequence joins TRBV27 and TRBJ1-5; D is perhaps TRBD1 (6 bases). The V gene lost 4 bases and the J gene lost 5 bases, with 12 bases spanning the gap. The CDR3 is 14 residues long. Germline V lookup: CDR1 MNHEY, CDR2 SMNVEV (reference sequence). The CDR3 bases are TGTGCCAGCAGTTCCGGGACACTCTATCAGCCCCAGCATTTT. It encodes CASSSGTLYQPQHF.

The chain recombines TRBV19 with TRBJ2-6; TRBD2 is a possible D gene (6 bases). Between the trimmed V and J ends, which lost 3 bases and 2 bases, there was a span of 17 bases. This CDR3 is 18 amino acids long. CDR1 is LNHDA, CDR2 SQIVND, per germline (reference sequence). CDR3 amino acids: CASSIRGLGGTGANVLTF. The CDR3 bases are TGTGCCAGTAGTATCCGAGGACTGGGGGGAACTGGGGCCAACGTCCTGACTTTC.

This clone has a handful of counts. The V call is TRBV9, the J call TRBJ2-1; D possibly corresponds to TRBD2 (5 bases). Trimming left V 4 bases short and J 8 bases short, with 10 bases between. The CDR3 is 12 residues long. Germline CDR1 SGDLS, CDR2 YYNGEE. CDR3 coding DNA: TGTGCCAGCAGCACCACTAGGCATGAGCAGTTCTTC. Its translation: CASSTTRHEQFF. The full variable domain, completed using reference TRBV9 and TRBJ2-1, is DSGVTQTPKHLITATGQRVTLRCSPRSGDLSVYWYQQSLDQGLQFLIQYYNGEERAKGNILERFSAQQFPDLHSELNLSSLELGDSALYFCASSTTRHEQFFGPGTRLTVL.

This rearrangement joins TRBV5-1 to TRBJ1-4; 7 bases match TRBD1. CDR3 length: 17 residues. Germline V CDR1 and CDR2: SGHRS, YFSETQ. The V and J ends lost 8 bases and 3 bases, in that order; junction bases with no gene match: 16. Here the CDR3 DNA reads TGCGCCAGTACACCAAATCCAACAGGGGCGGCTAATGAAAAACTGTTTTTT. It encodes CASTPNPTGAANEKLFF.

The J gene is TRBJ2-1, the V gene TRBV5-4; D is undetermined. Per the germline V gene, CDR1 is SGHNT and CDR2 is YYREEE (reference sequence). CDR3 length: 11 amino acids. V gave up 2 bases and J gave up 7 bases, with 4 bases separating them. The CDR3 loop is CASSFQNEQFF. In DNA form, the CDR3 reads TGTGCCAGCAGCTTCCAGAATGAGCAGTTCTTC. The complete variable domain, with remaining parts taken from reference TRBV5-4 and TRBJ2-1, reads ETGVTQSPTHLIKTRGQQVTLRCSSQSGHNTVSWYQQALGQGPQFIFQYYREEENGRGNFPPRFSGLQFPNYSSELNVNALELDDSALYLCASSFQNEQFFGPGTRLTVL.

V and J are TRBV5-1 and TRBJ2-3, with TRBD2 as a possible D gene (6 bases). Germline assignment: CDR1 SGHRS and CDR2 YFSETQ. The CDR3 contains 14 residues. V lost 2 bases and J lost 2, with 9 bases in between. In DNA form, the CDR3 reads TGCGCCAGCAGCTTCCGGGACTCCACAGATACGCAGTATTTT. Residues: CASSFRDSTDTQYF.

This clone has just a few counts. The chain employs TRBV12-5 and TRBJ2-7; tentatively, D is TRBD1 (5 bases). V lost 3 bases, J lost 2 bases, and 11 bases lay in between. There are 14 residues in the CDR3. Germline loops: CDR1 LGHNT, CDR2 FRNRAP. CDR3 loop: CASGFRGHPYEQYF. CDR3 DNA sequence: TGTGCTAGTGGTTTTAGGGGCCACCCCTACGAGCAGTACTTC. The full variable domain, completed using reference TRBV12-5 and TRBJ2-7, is DARVTQTPRHKVTEMGQEVTMRCQPILGHNTVFWYRQTMMQGLELLAYFRNRAPLDDSGMPKDRFSAEMPDATLATLKIQPSEPRDSAVYFCASGFRGHPYEQYFGPGTRLTVT.

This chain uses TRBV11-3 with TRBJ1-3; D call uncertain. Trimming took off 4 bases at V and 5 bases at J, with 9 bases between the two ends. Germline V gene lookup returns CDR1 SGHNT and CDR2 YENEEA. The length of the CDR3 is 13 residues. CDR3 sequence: CASSSRTRNTIYF. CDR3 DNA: TGTGCCAGCAGCTCACGCACTAGAAACACCATATATTTT.

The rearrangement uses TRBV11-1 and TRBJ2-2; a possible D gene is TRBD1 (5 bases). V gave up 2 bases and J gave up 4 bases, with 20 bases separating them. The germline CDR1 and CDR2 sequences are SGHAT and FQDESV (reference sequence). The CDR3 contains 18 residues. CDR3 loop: CASSLKKGSRAVTGELFF. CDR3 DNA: TGTGCCAGCAGCTTAAAAAAGGGAAGCAGGGCGGTCACCGGGGAGCTGTTTTTT.

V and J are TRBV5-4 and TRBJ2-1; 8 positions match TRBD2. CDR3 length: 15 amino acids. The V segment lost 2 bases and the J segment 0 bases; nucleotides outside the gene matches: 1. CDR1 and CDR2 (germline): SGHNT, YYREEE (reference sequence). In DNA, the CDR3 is TGTGCCAGCAGCTTTACTAGCGGCTCCTACAATGAGCAGTTCTTC. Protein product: CASSFTSGSYNEQFF.

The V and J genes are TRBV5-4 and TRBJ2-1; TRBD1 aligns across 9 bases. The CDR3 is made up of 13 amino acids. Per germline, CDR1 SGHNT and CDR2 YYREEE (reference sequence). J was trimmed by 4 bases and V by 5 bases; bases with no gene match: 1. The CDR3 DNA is TGTGCCAGCAGGACAGGGGGGTACAATGAGCAGTTCTTC. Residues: CASRTGGYNEQFF.

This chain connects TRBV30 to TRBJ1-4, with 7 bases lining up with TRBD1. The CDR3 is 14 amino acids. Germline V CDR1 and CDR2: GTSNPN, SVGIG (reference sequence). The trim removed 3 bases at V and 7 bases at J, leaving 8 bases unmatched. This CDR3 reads CAWRETGFGEKLFF. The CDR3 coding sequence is TGTGCCTGGAGAGAGACAGGGTTCGGTGAAAAACTGTTTTTT.

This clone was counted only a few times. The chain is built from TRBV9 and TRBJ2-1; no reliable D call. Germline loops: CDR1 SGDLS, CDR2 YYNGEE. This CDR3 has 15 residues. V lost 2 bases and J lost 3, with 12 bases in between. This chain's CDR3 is CASSVSDFHYNEQFF. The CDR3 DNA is TGTGCCAGCAGCGTCAGTGACTTCCACTACAATGAGCAGTTCTTC.

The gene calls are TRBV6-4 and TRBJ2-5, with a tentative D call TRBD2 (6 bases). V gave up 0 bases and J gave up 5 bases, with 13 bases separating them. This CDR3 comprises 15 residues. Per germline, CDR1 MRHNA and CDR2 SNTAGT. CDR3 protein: CASSDSLGGWETQYF. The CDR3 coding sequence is TGTGCCAGCAGTGACTCTTTGGGAGGCTGGGAGACCCAGTACTTC.

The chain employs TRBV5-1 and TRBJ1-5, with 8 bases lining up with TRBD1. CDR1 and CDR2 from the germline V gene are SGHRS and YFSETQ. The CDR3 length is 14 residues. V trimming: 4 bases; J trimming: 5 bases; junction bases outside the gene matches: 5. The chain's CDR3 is CASSRTGFDQPQHF. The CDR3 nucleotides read TGCGCCAGCAGCAGGACAGGGTTCGATCAGCCCCAGCATTTT.

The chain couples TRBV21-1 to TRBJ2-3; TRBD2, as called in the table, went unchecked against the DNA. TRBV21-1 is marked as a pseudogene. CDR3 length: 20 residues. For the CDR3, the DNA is TGTGCCAGCAGCGGCAAGCCGCTCCTATGTGCCCCCAAAAGAGCGGAGACGCAGTATTTT. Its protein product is CASSGKPLLCAPKRAETQYF.

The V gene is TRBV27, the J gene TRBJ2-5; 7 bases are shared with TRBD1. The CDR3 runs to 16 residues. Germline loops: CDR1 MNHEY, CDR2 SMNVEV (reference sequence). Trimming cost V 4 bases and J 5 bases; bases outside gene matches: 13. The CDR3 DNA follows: TGTGCCAGCAGTTCCTTTATTAGGGGGCGCGGGGAGACCCAGTACTTC. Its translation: CASSSFIRGRGETQYF.

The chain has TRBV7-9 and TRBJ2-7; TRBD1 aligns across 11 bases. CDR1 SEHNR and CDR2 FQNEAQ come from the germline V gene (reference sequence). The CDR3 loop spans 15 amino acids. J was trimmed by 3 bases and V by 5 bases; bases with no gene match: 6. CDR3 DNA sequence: TGTGCCAGCAGCCCCGTGGGGACAGGGGGCTACGAGCAGTACTTC. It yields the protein CASSPVGTGGYEQYF. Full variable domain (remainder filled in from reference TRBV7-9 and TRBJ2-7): DTGVSQNPRHKITKRGQNVTFRCDPISEHNRLYWYRQTLGQGPEFLTYFQNEAQLEKSRLLSDRFSAERPKGSFSTLEIQRTEQGDSAMYLCASSPVGTGGYEQYFGPGTRLTVT.

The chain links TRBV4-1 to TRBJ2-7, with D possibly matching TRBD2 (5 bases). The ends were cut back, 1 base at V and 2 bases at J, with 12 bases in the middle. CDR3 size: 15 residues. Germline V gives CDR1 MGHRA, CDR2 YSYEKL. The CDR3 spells CASSQGEGPTYEQYF. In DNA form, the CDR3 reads TGCGCCAGCAGCCAAGGCGAGGGCCCCACCTACGAGCAGTACTTC.

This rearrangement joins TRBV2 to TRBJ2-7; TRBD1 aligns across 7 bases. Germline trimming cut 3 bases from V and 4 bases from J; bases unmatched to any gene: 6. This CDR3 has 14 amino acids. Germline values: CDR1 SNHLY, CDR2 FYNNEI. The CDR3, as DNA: TGTGCCAGCAGTGACTACAGGGGAGATTACGAGCAGTACTTC. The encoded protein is CASSDYRGDYEQYF. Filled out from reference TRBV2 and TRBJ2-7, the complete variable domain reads EPEVTQTPSHQVTQMGQEVILRCVPISNHLYFYWYRQILGQKVEFLVSFYNNEISEKSEIFDDQFSVERPDGSNFTLKIRSTKLEDSAMYFCASSDYRGDYEQYFGPGTRLTVT.

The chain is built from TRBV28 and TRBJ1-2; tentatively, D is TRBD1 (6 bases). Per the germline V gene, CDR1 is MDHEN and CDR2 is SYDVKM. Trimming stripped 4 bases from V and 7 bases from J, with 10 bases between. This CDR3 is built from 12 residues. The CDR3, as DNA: TGTGCCAGCAGTTCAGGGGCGGTTGGCTACACCTTC. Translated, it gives CASSSGAVGYTF.

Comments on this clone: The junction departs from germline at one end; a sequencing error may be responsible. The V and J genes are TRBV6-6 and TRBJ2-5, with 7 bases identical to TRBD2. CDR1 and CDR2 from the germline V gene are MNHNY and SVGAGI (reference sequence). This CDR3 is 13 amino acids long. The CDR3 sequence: CASESGAQGTQYF. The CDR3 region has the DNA TGTGCCAGCGAAAGCGGGGCACAAGGGACCCAGTACTTC.

DNA for the CDR3: TGTGCCAGCAGTGAAATATCAGGACTAGCGGAGCATTTTCACTACAATGAGCAGTTCTTC. The encoded protein is CASSEISGLAEHFHYNEQFF. The chain is built from TRBV2 and TRBJ2-1, with TRBD2 matching 10 bases. CDR1 and CDR2 from the germline V gene are SNHLY and FYNNEI. The CDR3 extends over 20 amino acids. Unmatched junction bases numbered 16, after V lost 2 bases and J lost 3 bases.